The clone carrying this TCR beta chain was seen repeatedly, ten times or more. Its antigen remains unidentified. V was pared by 1 base and J by 2 bases, with 4 bases of the junction left unmatched. This CDR3 is built from 15 residues. The germline gives CDR1 SGHRS, CDR2 YFSETQ. The data were obtained in a study of T cells after yellow fever vaccination. Synthesis of TCR cDNA relied on 5'RACE template switching, which attached a universal primer site and UMIs. TCRdb recomputed calls from the 5' RACE reads with MiXCR, one row per CDR3 protein. The table lists 250,000 or so distinct CDR3 sequences, approximately 3.8% of them singletons, with 15% to 20% in the top ten. Study-wide points: The study found a weaker secondary response that peaked faster, day 5 versus 15. Boosting was followed by the reappearance of most primary-vaccination clones (roughly 95% CD4, around 91% CD8).

The sample in question was PBMCs, obtained 15 days after the yellow fever booster vaccination. The chain joins TRBV5-1 to TRBJ2-7, with 9 nucleotides matching TRBD2. The clonotype was recovered from a man aged 18 to 29 who received the YFV17D yellow fever vaccine. In DNA, the CDR3 is TGCGCCAGCAGCTTGTTCGCGGGGGGGACCTACGAGCAGTACTTC. Protein sequence: CASSLFAGGTYEQYF.